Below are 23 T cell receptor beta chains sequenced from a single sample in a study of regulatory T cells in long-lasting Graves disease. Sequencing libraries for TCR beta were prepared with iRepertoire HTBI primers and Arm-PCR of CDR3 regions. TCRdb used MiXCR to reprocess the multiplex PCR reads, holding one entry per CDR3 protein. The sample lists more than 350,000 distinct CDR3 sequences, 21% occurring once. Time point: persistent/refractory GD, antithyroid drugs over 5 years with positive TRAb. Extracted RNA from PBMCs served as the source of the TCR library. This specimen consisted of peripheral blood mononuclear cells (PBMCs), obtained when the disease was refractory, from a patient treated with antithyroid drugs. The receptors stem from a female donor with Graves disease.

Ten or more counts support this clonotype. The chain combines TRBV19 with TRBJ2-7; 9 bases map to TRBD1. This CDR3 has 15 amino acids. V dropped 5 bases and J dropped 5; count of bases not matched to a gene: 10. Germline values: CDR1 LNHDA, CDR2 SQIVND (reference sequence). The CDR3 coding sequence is TGTGCCAGTAGTCCCGACCCCACAGGGGGCAACGAGCAGTACTTC. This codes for CASSPDPTGGNEQYF.

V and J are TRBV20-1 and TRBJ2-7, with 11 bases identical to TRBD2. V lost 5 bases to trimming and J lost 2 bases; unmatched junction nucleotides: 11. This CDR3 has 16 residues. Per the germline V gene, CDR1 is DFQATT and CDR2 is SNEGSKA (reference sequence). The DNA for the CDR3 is TGCAGTGCTCGAGGGACTAGCGGCGGGGGGCCCTACGAGCAGTACTTC. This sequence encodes CSARGTSGGGPYEQYF.

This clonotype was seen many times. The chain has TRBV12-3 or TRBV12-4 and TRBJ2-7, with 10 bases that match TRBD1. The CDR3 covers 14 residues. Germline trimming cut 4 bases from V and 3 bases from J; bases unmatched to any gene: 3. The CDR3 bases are TGTGCCAGCAGTTACCGGGACAGGGGCTACGAGCAGTACTTC. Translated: CASSYRDRGYEQYF.

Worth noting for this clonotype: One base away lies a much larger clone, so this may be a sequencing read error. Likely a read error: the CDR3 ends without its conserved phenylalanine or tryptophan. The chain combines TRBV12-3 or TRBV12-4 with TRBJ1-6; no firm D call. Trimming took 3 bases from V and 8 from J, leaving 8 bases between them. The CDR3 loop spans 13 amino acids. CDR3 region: CASSFWGDSPLHL. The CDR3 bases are TGTGCCAGCAGTTTCTGGGGAGATTCACCCCTCCACCTT.

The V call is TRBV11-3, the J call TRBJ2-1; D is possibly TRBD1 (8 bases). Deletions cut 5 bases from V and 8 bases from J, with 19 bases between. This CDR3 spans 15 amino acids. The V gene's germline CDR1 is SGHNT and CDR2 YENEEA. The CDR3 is CASSATGAGEDEQFF. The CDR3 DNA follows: TGTGCCAGCAGCGCGACAGGGGCGGGAGAGGATGAGCAGTTCTTC.

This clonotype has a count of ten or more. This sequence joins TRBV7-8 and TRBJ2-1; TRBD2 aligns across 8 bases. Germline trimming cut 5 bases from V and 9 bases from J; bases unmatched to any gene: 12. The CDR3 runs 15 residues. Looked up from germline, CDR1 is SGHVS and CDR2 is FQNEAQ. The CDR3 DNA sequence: TGTGCCAGCAGCCCCCCGGGACTAGGTTCGGGTGAGCAGTTCTTC. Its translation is CASSPPGLGSGEQFF.

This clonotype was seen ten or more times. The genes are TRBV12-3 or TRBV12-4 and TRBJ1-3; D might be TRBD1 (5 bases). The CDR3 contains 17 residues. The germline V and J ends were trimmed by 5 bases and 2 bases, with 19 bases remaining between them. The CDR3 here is CASSHIGRGRAGNTIYF. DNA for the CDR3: TGTGCCAGCAGTCATATTGGGCGGGGCCGGGCTGGAAACACCATATATTTT.

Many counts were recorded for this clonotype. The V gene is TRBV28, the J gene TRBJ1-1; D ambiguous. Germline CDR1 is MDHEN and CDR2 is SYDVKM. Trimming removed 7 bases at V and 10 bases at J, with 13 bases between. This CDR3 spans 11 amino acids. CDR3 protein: CASTVYSVAFF. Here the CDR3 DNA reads TGTGCCAGCACCGTTTACTCCGTAGCTTTCTTT.

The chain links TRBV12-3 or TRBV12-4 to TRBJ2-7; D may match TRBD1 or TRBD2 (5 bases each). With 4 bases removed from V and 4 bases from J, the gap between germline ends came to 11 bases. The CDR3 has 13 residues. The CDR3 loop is CASSSGAGYEQYF. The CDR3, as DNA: TGTGCCAGCAGTTCCGGGGCAGGGTACGAGCAGTACTTC.

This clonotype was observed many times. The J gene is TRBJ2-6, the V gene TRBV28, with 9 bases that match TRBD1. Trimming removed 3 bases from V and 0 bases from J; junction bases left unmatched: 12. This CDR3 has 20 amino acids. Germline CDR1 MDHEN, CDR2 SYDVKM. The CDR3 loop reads CASSFHRGQGYRSGANVLTF. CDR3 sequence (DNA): TGTGCCAGCAGTTTCCATAGGGGACAGGGTTATCGCTCTGGGGCCAACGTCCTGACTTTC.

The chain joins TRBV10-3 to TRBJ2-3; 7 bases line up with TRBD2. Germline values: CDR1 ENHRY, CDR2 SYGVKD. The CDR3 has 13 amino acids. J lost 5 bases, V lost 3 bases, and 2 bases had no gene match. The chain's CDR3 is CAISELAGDTQYF. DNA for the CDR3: TGTGCCATCAGTGAATTAGCGGGAGATACGCAGTATTTT.

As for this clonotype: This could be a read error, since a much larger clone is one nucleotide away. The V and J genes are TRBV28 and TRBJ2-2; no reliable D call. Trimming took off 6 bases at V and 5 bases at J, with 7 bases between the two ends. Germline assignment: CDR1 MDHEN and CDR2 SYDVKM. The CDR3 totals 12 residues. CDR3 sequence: CASRDMTGELFF. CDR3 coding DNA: TGTGCCAGCAGAGACATGACCGGGGAGCTGTTTTTT.

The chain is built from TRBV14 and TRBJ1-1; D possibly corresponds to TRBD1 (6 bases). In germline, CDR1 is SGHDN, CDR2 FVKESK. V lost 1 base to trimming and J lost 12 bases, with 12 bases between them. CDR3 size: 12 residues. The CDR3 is CASSQVSGATFF. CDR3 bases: TGTGCCAGCAGCCAAGTTTCAGGGGCAACTTTCTTT.

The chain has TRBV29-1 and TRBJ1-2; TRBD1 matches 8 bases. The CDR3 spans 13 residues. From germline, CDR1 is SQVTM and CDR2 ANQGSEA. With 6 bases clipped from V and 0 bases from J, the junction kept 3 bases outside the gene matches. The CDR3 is CSVDRGSNYGYTF. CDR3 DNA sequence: TGCAGCGTCGACAGGGGTTCTAACTATGGCTACACCTTC.

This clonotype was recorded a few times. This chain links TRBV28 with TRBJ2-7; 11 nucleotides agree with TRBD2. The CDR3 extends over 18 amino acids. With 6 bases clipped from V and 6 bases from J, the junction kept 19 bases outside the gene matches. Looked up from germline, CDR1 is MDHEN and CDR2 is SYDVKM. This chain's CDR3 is CASRPTSSTSGGPCEQYF. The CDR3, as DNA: TGTGCCAGCAGACCAACTTCGAGTACTAGCGGGGGACCCTGCGAGCAGTACTTC.

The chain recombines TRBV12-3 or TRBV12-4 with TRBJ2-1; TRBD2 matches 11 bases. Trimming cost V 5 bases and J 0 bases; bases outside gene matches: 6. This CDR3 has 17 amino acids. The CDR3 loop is CASSRLAGGDSYNEQFF. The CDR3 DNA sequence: TGTGCCAGCAGTCGGTTAGCGGGAGGGGACTCCTACAATGAGCAGTTCTTC.

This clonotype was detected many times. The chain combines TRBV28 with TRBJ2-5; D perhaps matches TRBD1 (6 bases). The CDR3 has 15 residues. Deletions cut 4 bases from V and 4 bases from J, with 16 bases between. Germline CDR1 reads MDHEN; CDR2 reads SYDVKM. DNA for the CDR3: TGTGCCAGCAGTTCAACACAGGGAATATCAGAGACCCAGTACTTC. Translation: CASSSTQGISETQYF.

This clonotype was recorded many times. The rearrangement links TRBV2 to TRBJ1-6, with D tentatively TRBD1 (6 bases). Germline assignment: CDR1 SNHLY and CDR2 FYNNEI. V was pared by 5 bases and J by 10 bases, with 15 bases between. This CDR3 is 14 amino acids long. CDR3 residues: CASSQTGRGSPLHF. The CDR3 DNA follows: TGTGCCAGCAGTCAAACAGGGAGAGGGTCACCCCTCCACTTT.

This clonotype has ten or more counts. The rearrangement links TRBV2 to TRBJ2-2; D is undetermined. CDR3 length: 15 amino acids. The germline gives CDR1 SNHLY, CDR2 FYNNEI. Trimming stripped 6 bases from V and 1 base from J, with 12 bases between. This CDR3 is CASSPVTVNTGELFF. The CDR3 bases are TGTGCCAGCAGCCCGGTCACAGTGAACACCGGGGAGCTGTTTTTT.

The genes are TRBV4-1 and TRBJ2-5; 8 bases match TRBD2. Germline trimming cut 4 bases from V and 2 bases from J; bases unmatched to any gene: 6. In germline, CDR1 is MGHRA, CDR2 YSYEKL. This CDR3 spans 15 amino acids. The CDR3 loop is CASSRSTSAQETQYF. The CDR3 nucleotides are TGCGCCAGCAGCCGCTCGACTAGCGCACAAGAGACCCAGTACTTC.

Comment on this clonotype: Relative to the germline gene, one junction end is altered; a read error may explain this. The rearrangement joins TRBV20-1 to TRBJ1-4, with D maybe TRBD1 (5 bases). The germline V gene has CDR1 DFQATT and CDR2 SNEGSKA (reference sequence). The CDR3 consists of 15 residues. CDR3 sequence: CGARGKGEVNEKLFF. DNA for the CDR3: TGCGGTGCTAGGGGAAAGGGAGAGGTTAATGAAAAACTGTTTTTT.

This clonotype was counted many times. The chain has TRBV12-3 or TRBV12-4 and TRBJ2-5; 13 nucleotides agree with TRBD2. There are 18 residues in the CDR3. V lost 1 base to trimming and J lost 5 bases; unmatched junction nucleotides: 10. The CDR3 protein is CASSLGTSGRASYETQYF. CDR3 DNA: TGTGCCAGCAGTTTAGGAACTAGCGGGAGGGCGTCTTATGAGACCCAGTACTTC.

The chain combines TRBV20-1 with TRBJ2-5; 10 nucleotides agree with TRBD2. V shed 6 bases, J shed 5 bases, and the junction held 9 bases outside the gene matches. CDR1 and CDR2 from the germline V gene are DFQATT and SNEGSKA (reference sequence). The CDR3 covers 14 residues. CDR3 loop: CSAITSGTAETQYF. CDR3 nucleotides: TGCAGTGCAATAACTAGCGGGACGGCGGAGACCCAGTACTTC.